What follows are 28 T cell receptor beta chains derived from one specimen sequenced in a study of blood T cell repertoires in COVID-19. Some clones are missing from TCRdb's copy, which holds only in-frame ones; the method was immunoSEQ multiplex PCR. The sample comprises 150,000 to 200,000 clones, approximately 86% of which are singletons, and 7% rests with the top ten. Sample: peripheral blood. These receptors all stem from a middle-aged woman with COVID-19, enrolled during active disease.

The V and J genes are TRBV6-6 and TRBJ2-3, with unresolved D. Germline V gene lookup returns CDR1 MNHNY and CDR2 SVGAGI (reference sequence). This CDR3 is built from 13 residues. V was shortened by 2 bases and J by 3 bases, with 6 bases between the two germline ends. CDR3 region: CASSYKETDTQYF. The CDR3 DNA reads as TGTGCCAGCAGTTACAAGGAGACAGATACGCAGTATTTT.

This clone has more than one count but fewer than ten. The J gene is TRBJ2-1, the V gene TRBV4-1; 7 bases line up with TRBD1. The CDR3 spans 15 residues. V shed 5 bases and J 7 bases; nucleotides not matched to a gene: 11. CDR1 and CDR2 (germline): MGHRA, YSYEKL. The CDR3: CASSYTRQGYNEQFF. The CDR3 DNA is TGCGCCAGCAGCTATACGAGACAGGGTTATAATGAGCAGTTCTTC.

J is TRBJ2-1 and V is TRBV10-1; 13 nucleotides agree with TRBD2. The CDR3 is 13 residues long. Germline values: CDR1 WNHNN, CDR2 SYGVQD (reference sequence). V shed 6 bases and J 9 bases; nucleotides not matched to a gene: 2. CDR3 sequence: CASSGTSGTEQFF. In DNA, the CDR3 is TGCGCCAGCAGCGGGACTAGCGGGACTGAGCAGTTCTTC.

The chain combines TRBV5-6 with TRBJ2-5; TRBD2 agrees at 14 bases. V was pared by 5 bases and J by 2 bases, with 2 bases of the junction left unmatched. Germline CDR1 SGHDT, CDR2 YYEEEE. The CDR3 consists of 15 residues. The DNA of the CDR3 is TGTGCCAGCAGTCGACTAGCGGGGGGGCAAGAGACCCAGTACTTC. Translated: CASSRLAGGQETQYF. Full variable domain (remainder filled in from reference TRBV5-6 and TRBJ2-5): DAGVTQSPTHLIKTRGQQVTLRCSPKSGHDTVSWYQQALGQGPQFIFQYYEEEERQRGNFPDRFSGHQFPNYSSELNVNALLLGDSALYLCASSRLAGGQETQYFGPGTRLLVL.

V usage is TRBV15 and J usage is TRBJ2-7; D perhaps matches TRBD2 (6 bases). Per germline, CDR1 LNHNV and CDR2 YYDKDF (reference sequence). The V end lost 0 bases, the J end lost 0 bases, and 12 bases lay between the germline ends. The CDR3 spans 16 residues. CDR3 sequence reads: CATSRDPTDYSYEQYF. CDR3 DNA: TGTGCCACCAGCAGAGATCCGACGGACTACTCCTACGAGCAGTACTTC.

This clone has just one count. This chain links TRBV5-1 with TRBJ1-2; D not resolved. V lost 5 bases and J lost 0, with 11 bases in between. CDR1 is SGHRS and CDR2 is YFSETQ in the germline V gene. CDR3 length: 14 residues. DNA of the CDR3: TGCGCCAGCAGTTTAGACACCACTAACTATGGCTACACCTTC. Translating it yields CASSLDTTNYGYTF.

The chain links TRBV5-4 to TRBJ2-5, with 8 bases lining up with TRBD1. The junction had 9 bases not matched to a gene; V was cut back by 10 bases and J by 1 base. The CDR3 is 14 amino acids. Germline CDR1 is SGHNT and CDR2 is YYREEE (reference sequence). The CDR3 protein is CACGQGSFQETQYF. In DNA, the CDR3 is TGTGCCTGTGGACAGGGTTCATTCCAAGAGACCCAGTACTTC.

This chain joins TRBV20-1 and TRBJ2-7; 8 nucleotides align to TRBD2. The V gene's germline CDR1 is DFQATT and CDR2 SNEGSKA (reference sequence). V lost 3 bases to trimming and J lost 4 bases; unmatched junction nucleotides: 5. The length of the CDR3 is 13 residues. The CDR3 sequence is CSASMASGYEQYF. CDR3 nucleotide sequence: TGCAGTGCTAGTATGGCTAGCGGGTACGAGCAGTACTTC.

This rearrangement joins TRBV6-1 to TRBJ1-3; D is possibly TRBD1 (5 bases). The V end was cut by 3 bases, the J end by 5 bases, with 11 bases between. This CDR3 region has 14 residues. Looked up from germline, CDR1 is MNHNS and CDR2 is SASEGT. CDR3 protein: CASSEGRWRNTIYF. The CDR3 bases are TGTGCCAGCAGTGAGGGGCGTTGGAGAAACACCATATATTTT.

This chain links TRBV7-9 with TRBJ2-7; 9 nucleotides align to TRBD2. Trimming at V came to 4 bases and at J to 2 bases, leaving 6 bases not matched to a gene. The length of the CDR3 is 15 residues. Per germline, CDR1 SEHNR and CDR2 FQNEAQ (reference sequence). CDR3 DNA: TGTGCCAGCAGCTCAACCCTAGCGGGAACCTACGAGCAGTACTTC. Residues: CASSSTLAGTYEQYF.

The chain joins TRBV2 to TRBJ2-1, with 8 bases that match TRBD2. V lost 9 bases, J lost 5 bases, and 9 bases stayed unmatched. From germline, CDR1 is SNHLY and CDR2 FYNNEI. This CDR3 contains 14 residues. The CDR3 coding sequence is TGTGCCAGTTCAGGACTAGCTGGACACAATGAGCAGTTCTTC. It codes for CASSGLAGHNEQFF.

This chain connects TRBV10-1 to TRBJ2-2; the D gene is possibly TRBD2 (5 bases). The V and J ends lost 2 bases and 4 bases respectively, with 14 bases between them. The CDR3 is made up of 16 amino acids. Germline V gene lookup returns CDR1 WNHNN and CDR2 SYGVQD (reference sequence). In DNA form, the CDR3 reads TGCGCCAGCAGTGAGGAACGTCTAGCTAGCACCGGGGAGCTGTTTTTT. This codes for CASSEERLASTGELFF.

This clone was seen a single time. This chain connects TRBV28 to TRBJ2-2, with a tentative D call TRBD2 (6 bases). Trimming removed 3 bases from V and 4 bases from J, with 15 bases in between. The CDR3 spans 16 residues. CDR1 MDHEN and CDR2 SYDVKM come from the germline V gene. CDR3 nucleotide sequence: TGTGCCAGCAGTTTTAATCGGGAGTTAAGCACCGGGGAGCTGTTTTTT. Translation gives CASSFNRELSTGELFF.

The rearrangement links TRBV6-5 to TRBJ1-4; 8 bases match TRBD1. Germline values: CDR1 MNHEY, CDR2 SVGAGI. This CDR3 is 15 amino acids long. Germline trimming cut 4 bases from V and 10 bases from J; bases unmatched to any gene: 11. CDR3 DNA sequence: TGTGCCAGCAGTTCATACCTGGACAGGGAACGAAAACTGTTTTTT. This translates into CASSSYLDRERKLFF.

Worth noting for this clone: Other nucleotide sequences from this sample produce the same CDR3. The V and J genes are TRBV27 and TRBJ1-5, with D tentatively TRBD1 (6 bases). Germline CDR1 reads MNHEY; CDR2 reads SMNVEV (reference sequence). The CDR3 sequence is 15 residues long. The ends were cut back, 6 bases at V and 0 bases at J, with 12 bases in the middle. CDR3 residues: CASSLDSYSNQPQHF. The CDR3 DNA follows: TGTGCCAGCAGCTTGGACAGTTATAGCAATCAGCCCCAGCATTTT.

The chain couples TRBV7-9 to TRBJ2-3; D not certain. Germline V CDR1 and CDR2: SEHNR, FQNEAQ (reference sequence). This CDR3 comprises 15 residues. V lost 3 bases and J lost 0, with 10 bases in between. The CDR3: CASSFIGGSTDTQYF. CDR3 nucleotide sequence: TGTGCCAGCAGCTTTATCGGCGGAAGCACAGATACGCAGTATTTT.

CDR3 sequence: CYIGDRETDTQYF. The CDR3 nucleotides read TGTTACATTGGGGACAGAGAAACAGATACGCAGTATTTT. The V and J genes are TRBV7-8 and TRBJ2-3, with 7 bases that match TRBD1. Germline V gene lookup returns CDR1 SGHVS and CDR2 FQNEAQ. The CDR3 sequence is 13 residues long.

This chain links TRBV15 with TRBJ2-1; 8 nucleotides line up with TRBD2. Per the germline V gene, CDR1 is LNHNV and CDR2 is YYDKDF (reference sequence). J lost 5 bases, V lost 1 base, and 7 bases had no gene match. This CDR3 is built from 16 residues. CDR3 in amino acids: CATSRAELAGNNEQFF. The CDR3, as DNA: TGTGCCACCAGCAGAGCAGAGCTAGCGGGTAACAATGAGCAGTTCTTC.

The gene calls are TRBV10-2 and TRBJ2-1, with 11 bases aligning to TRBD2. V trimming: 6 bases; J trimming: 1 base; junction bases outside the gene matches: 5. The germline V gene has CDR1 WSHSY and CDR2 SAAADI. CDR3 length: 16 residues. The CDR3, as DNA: TGCGCCAGCAGGGAAGGGACTAGCGGATCCTACAATGAGCAGTTCTTC. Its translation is CASREGTSGSYNEQFF.

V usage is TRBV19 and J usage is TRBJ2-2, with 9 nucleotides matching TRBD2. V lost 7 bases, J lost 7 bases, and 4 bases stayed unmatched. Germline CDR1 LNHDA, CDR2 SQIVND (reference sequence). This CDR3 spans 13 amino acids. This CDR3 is CASKNSGGGELFF. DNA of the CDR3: TGTGCCAGTAAGAATAGCGGGGGCGGGGAGCTGTTTTTT.

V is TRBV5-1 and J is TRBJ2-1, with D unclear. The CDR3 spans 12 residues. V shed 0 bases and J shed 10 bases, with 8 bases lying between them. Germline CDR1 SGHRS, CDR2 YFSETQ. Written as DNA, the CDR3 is TGCGCCAGCAGCTTGGTTAGCAGCGAGCAGTTCTTC. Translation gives CASSLVSSEQFF.

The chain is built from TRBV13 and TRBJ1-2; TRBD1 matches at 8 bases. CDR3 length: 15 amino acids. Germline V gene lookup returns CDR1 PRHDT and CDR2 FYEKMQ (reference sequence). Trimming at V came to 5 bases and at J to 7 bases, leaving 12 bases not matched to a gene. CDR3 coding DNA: TGTGCCAGCAGCCCCACAGGGGGAGGGTCCGGTGGCTACACCTTC. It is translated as CASSPTGGGSGGYTF.

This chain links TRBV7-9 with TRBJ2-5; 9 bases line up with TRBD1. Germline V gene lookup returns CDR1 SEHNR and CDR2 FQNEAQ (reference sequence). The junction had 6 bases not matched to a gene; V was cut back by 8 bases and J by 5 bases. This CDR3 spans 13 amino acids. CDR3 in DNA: TGTGCCAGCGGAAGGACAGGGGCCGAGACCCAGTACTTC. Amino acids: CASGRTGAETQYF.

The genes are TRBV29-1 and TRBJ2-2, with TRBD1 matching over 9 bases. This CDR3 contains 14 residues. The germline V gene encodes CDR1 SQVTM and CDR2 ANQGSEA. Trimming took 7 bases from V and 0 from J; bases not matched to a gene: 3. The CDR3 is CSGRTGANTGELFF. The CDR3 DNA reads TGCAGCGGACGGACAGGGGCGAACACCGGGGAGCTGTTTTTT.

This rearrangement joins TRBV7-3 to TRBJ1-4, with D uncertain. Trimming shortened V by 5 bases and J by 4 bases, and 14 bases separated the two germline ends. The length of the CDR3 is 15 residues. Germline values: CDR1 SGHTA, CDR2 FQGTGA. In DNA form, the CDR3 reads TGTGCCAGCAGCCTCATCGGGTCGGTTAATGAAAAACTGTTTTTT. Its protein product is CASSLIGSVNEKLFF.

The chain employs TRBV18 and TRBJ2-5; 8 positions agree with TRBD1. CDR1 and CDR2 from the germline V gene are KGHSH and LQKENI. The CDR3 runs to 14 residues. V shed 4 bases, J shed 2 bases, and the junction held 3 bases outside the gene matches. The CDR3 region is CASSRTGRQETQYF. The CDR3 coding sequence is TGTGCCAGCTCACGGACAGGGAGACAAGAGACCCAGTACTTC. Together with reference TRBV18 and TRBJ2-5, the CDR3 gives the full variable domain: NAGVMQNPRHLVRRRGQEARLRCSPMKGHSHVYWYRQLPEEGLKFMVYLQKENIIDESGMPKERFSAEFPKEGPSILRIQQVVRGDSAAYFCASSRTGRQETQYFGPGTRLLVL.

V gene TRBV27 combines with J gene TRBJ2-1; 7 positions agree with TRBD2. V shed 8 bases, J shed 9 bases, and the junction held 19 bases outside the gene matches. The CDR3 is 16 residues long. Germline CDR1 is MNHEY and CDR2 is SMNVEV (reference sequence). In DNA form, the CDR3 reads TGTGCCAGCGGGGGACTAAGCGGTACATTTATTGGTGAGCAGTTCTTC. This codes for CASGGLSGTFIGEQFF.

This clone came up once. CDR3 sequence reads: CASSYLRFGEQFF. The CDR3 nucleotides are TGTGCCAGCAGTTACCTACGGTTTGGTGAGCAGTTCTTC. The V and J genes are TRBV6-5 and TRBJ2-1; D not certain. This CDR3 spans 13 amino acids. Between the trimmed V and J ends, which lost 2 bases and 9 bases, there was a span of 11 bases. Looked up from germline, CDR1 is MNHEY and CDR2 is SVGAGI.